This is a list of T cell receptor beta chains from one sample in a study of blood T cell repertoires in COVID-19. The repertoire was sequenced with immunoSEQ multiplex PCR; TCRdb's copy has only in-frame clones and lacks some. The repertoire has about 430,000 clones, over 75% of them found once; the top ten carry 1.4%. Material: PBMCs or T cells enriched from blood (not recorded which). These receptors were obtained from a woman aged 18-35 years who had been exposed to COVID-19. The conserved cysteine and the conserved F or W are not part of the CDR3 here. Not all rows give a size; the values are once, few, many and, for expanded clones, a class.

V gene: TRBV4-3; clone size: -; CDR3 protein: ASSQDRMGNSPLH
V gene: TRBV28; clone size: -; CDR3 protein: ASSSRDRVTGELF
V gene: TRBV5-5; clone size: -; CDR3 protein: ASSWGQGATYEQY
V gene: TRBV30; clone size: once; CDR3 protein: AWSVLGTGGGEQY
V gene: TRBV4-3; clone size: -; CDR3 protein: ASSPGTGSGYEQY
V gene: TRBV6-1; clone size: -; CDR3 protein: ASSEPLYEQY
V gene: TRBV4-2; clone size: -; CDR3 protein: ASSQDYRVNQPQH
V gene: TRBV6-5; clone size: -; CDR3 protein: ASSYSGGQETQY
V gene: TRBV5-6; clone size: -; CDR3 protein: ASSQGHSSYEQY
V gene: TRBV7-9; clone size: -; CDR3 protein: ASSPAENSPLH
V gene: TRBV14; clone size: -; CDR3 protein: ASSRQGVILSGANVLT
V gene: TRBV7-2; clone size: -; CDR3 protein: ASRRDSSGNTIY
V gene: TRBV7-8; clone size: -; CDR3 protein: ASSFGLAGGPRNEQF
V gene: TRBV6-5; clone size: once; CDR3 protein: ATLRQGSNQPQH
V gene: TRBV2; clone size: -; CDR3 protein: ASSAQGGDGETQY
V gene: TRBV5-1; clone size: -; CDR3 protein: ASSPNSSGDYNSPLH
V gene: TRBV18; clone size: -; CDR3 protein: ASSLGLAGSNEQF
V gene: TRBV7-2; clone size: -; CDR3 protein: ASSLLAGNEQF
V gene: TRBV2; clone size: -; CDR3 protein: ASSDERVGQPQH
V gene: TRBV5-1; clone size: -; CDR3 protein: ASSFTGAIATNEKLF
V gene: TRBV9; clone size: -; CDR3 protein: ASSVNSRATNEKLF
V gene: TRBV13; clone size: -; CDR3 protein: ASSLVTGYTGELF
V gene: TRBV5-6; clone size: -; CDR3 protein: ASSLRGQGAEQY
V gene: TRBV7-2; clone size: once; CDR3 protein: ASSISMGLSEQY
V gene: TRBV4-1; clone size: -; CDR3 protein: ASSQHQTELEKLF
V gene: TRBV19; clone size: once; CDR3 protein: ASSSGGTVLNEKLF
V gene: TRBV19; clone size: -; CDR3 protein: ASSLSRQNYNEQF
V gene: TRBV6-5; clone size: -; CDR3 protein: ASIPLRTSSGELF
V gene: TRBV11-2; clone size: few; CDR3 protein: ASSLVSRVGGYGNTIY
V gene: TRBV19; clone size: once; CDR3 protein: ASTTGSGSYNSPLH
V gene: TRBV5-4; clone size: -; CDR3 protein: ASSLGELQGGTTEAF
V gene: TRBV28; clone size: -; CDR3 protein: ASSLSRPETQY
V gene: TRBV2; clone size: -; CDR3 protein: ASSAGQGAGQPQH
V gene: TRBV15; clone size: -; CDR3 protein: ATSRSQTWRLTDTQY
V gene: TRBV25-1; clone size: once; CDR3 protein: ASLLGRTGNYNEQF
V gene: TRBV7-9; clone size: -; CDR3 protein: ASSSLIDNEQF
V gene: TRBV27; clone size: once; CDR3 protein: ASSLSWEQETQY
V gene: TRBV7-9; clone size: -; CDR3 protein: ASSGPGTSDEQF
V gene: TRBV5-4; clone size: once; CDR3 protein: ASSLVGGTYNEQF
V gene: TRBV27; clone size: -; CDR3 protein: ASSFLGGEQGAEQY
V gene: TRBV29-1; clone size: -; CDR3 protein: SVETQRGNEQF
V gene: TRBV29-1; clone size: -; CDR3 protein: SVTQGLASHREQY
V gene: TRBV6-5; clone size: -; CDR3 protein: ASSVQGGHTEAF
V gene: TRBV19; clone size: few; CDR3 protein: ASKGTGTITNYGYT
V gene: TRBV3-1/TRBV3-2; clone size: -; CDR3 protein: ASSRGTTPTGELF
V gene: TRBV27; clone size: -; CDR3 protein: ASSLLTSLNEQF
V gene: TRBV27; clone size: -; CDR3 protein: ASSFFAGENTEAF
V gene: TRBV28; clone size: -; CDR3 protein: ASSSSGGSGNTIY
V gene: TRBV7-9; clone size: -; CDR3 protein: ASSFPGGAQNKYEQY
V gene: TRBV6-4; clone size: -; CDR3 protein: ASSVTGGNNEKLF
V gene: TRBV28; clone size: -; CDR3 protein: ASSRLTLKNLYGYT